This passage covers 14 T cell receptor beta chains from one sample sequenced in a study of shared clonotypes between healthy human individuals. The protocol was immunoSEQ multiplex PCR, while the TCRdb copy is restricted to in-frame clones and leaves out a portion. The table records 90,000 to 120,000 clones, around 71% of them present only once. The source material was memory CD8+ T cells sorted from blood. Subset noted: CD45RO+ cells pooled with CCR7-negative TemRA cells. The receptors were gathered from a woman aged 30 to 39 in good health.

The chain employs TRBV6-4 and TRBJ2-1, with TRBD2 identical over 13 bases. The CDR3 runs 15 residues. Germline values: CDR1 MRHNA, CDR2 SNTAGT. Trimming at V came to 5 bases and at J to 5 bases, leaving 3 bases not matched to a gene. The CDR3 loop is CASSPGLAGNNEQFF. For the CDR3, the DNA is TGTGCCAGCAGTCCGGGACTAGCGGGGAACAATGAGCAGTTCTTC.

The chain uses TRBV11-2 and TRBJ2-7, with D perhaps matching TRBD1 or TRBD2 (5 bases each). The V end was cut by 1 base, the J end by 4 bases, with 14 bases between. The CDR3 contains 15 residues. Germline V gives CDR1 SGHAT, CDR2 FQNNGV. CDR3: CASSLGTGPPYEQYF. The DNA for the CDR3 is TGTGCCAGCAGCTTAGGTACGGGACCCCCGTACGAGCAGTACTTC.

This chain uses TRBV2 with TRBJ2-1; 9 positions agree with TRBD2. With 7 bases clipped from V and 3 bases from J, the junction kept 10 bases outside the gene matches. CDR3 length: 16 amino acids. Per the germline V gene, CDR1 is SNHLY and CDR2 is FYNNEI. The CDR3 coding sequence is TGTGCCAGCAACAGGGGTCGACTAGCGGACTACAATGAGCAGTTCTTC. This translates into CASNRGRLADYNEQFF.

This clone appeared once. The chain links TRBV28 to TRBJ2-1; no clear D. CDR1 MDHEN and CDR2 SYDVKM come from the germline V gene. V lost 3 bases and J 0 bases, leaving 18 bases between the germline ends. The CDR3 is made up of 18 amino acids. CDR3 nucleotide sequence: TGTGCCAGCAGTTTGGTTAGCCGGCCAGAAAGCTCCTACAATGAGCAGTTCTTC. It encodes CASSLVSRPESSYNEQFF.

This clone came up a few times. The rearrangement links TRBV30 to TRBJ2-1, with no clear D. The ends were cut back, 8 bases at V and 8 bases at J, with 19 bases in the middle. The germline gives CDR1 GTSNPN, CDR2 SVGIG (reference sequence). This CDR3 comprises 13 residues. DNA for the CDR3: TGTGCCAGCGCTCGCAGTCCCCTCGATGAGCAGTTCTTC. This translates into CASARSPLDEQFF.

The chain links TRBV19 to TRBJ1-2, with D perhaps matching TRBD1 (5 bases). The CDR3 has 17 residues. The V and J ends lost 0 bases and 0 bases respectively, with 14 bases between them. Germline lookup yields CDR1 LNHDA and CDR2 SQIVND (reference sequence). CDR3 sequence reads: CASSIEATGGANYGYTF. CDR3 bases: TGTGCCAGTAGTATAGAGGCAACTGGGGGAGCTAACTATGGCTACACCTTC. Full variable domain (outside the CDR3, taken from reference TRBV19 and TRBJ1-2): DGGITQSPKYLFRKEGQNVTLSCEQNLNHDAMYWYRQDPGQGLRLIYYSQIVNDFQKGDIAEGYSVSREKKESFPLTVTSAQKNPTAFYLCASSIEATGGANYGYTFGSGTRLTVV.

The chain joins TRBV7-8 to TRBJ1-2; 7 nucleotides match TRBD1. CDR3 size: 15 residues. Trimming at V came to 3 bases and at J to 4 bases, leaving 8 bases not matched to a gene. Germline lookup yields CDR1 SGHVS and CDR2 FQNEAQ. The CDR3 DNA reads as TGTGCCAGCAGCTTCGAAGCACAGGGGCGCTATGGCTACACCTTC. This codes for CASSFEAQGRYGYTF. Full variable domain (outside the CDR3, taken from reference TRBV7-8 and TRBJ1-2): GAGVSQSPRYKVAKRGQDVALRCDPISGHVSLFWYQQALGQGPEFLTYFQNEAQLDKSGLPSDRFFAERPEGSVSTLKIQRTQQEDSAVYLCASSFEAQGRYGYTFGSGTRLTVV.

This clone has ten or more counts. Other DNA variants within this sample encode the same CDR3. In DNA, the CDR3 is TGTGCCAGCAGCTTGACTAGCGGGATCACCTACGAGCAGTACTTC. Translation gives CASSLTSGITYEQYF. The gene calls are TRBV5-5 and TRBJ2-7; 10 bases agree with TRBD2. V dropped 1 base and J dropped 2; count of bases not matched to a gene: 3. Germline values: CDR1 SGHKS, CDR2 YYEKEE (reference sequence). The CDR3 contains 15 residues.

The chain couples TRBV27 to TRBJ2-5, with a possible D match to TRBD2 (5 bases). The V gene lost 5 bases and the J gene lost 4 bases, with 14 bases spanning the gap. The CDR3 contains 14 residues. Germline assignment: CDR1 MNHEY and CDR2 SMNVEV (reference sequence). The CDR3 DNA reads as TGTGCCAGCAGTCACGGACCGGCGGGAGAGACCCAGTACTTC. Translated: CASSHGPAGETQYF.

The chain employs TRBV2 and TRBJ1-1, with 7 bases aligning to TRBD1. Unmatched junction bases numbered 8, after V lost 6 bases and J lost 1 base. Germline V lookup: CDR1 SNHLY, CDR2 FYNNEI. The CDR3 covers 15 residues. The CDR3 loop reads CASSGQARANTEAFF. The DNA for the CDR3 is TGTGCCAGCAGCGGACAGGCAAGGGCGAACACTGAAGCTTTCTTT.

This clone was observed once. This rearrangement joins TRBV6-4 to TRBJ1-1; TRBD1 matches at 9 bases. CDR1 and CDR2 from the germline V gene are MRHNA and SNTAGT. This CDR3 has 15 amino acids. V lost 2 bases, J lost 5 bases, and 6 bases stayed unmatched. CDR3 nucleotide sequence: TGTGCCAGCAGTGACACAGGACAGGGGACAACTGAAGCTTTCTTT. Amino acids: CASSDTGQGTTEAFF.

The J gene is TRBJ1-2, the V gene TRBV5-1; no firm D call. Germline CDR1 is SGHRS and CDR2 is YFSETQ. V was clipped by 5 bases and J by 1 base, with 9 bases between them. The CDR3 loop spans 13 amino acids. CDR3 DNA: TGCGCCAGCAGAGCAAGACTTAACTATGGCTACACCTTC. Translation gives CASRARLNYGYTF.

The chain joins TRBV5-7 to TRBJ2-5; TRBD2 matches 11 bases. The J call may be in error: the DNA end matches TRBJ2-7 better. TRBV5-7 is known as an ORF, though its function is uncertain. CDR3 length: 19 residues. This CDR3 is CASSLDLELAGEIPHEQYF. The CDR3 nucleotides read TGTGCCAGCAGCTTGGACCTTGAACTAGCGGGAGAAATTCCCCACGAGCAGTACTTC.

V is TRBV6-1 and J is TRBJ2-5; 7 bases are shared with TRBD2. This CDR3 is 15 amino acids long. The V gene's germline CDR1 is MNHNS and CDR2 SASEGT. The trim removed 5 bases at V and 4 bases at J, leaving 10 bases unmatched. CDR3 loop: CASSRGAGEGETQYF. CDR3 bases: TGTGCCAGCAGTAGAGGGGCGGGAGAAGGAGAGACCCAGTACTTC.